This T cell receptor (beta chain) was identified in a study of identical twins. The ends were cut back, 2 bases at V and 2 bases at J, with 14 bases in the middle. The CDR3 sequence is 16 residues long. CDR1 is MNHNS, CDR2 SASEGT, per germline. In TCRdb, the 5' RACE reads were re-called with MiXCR into one record per CDR3 protein. The sample contains 700,000 to 950,000 distinct CDR3 sequences, around 12% of which appear only once. The table lists this clonotype with many counts. Antigen: not known. Findings of the study overall: Clonotypes of the beta chain that were abundant in cord blood carried fewer insertions (memory repertoires showed none).

The sample was also reused in another study, on yellow fever vaccine responses in identical twins.

The clonotype originates from a young woman in good health. The sequencing input was PBMCs. The chain couples TRBV6-1 to TRBJ2-3, with unresolved D. The CDR3 protein is CASSEPRGRNTDTQYF. CDR3 in DNA: TGTGCCAGCAGTGAACCTCGAGGCAGGAACACAGATACGCAGTATTTT.